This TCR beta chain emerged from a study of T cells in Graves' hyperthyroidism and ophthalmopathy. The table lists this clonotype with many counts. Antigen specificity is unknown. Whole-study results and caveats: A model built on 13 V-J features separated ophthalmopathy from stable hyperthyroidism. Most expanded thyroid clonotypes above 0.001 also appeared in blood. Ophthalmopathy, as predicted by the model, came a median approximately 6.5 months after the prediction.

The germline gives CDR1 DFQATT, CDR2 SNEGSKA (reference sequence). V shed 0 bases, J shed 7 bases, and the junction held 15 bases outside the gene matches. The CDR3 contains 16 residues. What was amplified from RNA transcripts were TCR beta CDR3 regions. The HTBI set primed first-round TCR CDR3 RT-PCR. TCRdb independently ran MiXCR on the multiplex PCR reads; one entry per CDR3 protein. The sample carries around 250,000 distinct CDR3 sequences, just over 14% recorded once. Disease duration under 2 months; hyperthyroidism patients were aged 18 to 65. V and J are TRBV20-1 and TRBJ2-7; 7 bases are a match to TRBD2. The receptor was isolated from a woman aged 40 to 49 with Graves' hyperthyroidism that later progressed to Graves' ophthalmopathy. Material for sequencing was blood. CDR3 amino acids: CSAREGLRAGAREQYF. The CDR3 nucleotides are TGCAGTGCTAGAGAGGGGCTACGGGCGGGAGCTCGGGAGCAGTACTTC.